The 26 T cell receptor beta chains below come from one sample, sequenced in a study of T-cell reconstitution after alpha-beta-depleted transplantation in children. Unique molecular identifiers were used to barcode this TCRbeta library. TCRdb passed the PCR reads through MiXCR, listing each CDR3 protein once. The sample includes about 830,000 distinct CDR3 sequences, roughly 15% of them seen just once. The sequencing here drew on PBMCs, mostly from graft donor cells, taken 360 days after TCRalphabeta/CD19-depleted stem cell transplant. The receptors were sampled from a male patient between 10 and 17 years old who had a stem cell transplant for acute lymphoblastic leukemia, so the T cells may come from the graft donor.

This clonotype was picked up a small number of times. The chain uses TRBV28 and TRBJ1-2; D is ambiguous. CDR3 length equals 14 residues. Trimming removed 6 bases at V and 4 bases at J, with 15 bases between. Per germline, CDR1 MDHEN and CDR2 SYDVKM. The DNA of the CDR3 is TGTGCCAGCAGCCCACACAGTAGTGGCTATGGCTACACCTTC. Its translation: CASSPHSSGYGYTF.

This clonotype has just a few counts. J is TRBJ2-4 and V is TRBV7-9; 10 bases fit TRBD1. Germline CDR1 reads SEHNR; CDR2 reads FQNEAQ (reference sequence). V shed 5 bases and J 8 bases; nucleotides not matched to a gene: 6. This CDR3 region has 14 residues. CDR3 in DNA: TGTGCCAGCAGCAAGGGACAGGGGATAGACATTCAGTACTTC. This translates into CASSKGQGIDIQYF.

This clonotype occurred many times. This rearrangement joins TRBV24-1 to TRBJ2-1, with 11 bases aligning to TRBD2. With V trimmed by 6 bases and J by 6 bases, 6 bases remained unmatched. Per the germline V gene, CDR1 is KGHDR and CDR2 is SFDVKD. This CDR3 has 15 amino acids. The CDR3 bases are TGTGCCACCAGTTCTGGGACTAGCGGATCCAATGAGCAGTTCTTC. Translation: CATSSGTSGSNEQFF.

Note on this clonotype: A much larger clonotype is one base distant, so this may be a read error. CDR3 nucleotides: TGCGCCAGCAGGACCGGGACCGTGAGCTCCTACGAGCAGTACTTC. It is translated as CASRTGTVSSYEQYF. This chain uses TRBV5-1 with TRBJ2-7, with D perhaps matching TRBD1 or TRBD2 (5 bases each). The CDR3 totals 15 residues. V lost 5 bases and J lost 0, with 15 bases in between. Germline CDR1 SGHRS, CDR2 YFSETQ.

The sample holds a few counts of this clonotype. The chain joins TRBV12-3 or TRBV12-4 to TRBJ1-1; 10 nucleotides agree with TRBD1. Trimming removed 6 bases from V and 8 bases from J; junction bases left unmatched: 12. The CDR3 is made up of 15 amino acids. In DNA form, the CDR3 reads TGTGCCAGCAGAGACAGGGGGCGATACCCCTTAGAAGCTTTCTTT. This codes for CASRDRGRYPLEAFF.

The chain recombines TRBV6-4 with TRBJ2-1; no reliable D call. The germline V gene has CDR1 MRHNA and CDR2 SNTAGT. The CDR3 has 14 amino acids. Trimming removed 4 bases from V and 0 bases from J, with 7 bases in between. The CDR3 region has the DNA TGTGCCAGCAGTGTGGAAGCCTCCTACAATGAGCAGTTCTTC. It is translated as CASSVEASYNEQFF.

This clonotype has a handful of counts. V usage is TRBV28 and J usage is TRBJ1-5, with 7 bases identical to TRBD1. CDR1 and CDR2 from the germline V gene are MDHEN and SYDVKM. This CDR3 is built from 16 residues. Trimming at V came to 3 bases and at J to 0 bases, leaving 5 bases not matched to a gene. The CDR3: CASSFRQGYSNQPQHF. The CDR3 nucleotides read TGTGCCAGCAGTTTCCGACAGGGCTATAGCAATCAGCCCCAGCATTTT.

The chain joins TRBV7-7 to TRBJ2-1; 8 nucleotides align to TRBD2. The CDR3 spans 15 residues. V was clipped by 2 bases and J by 8 bases; unmatched bases: 8. The V gene's germline CDR1 is SSHAT and CDR2 FNYEAQ (reference sequence). The CDR3 protein is CASSLFGGGVYEQFF. In nucleotides, the CDR3 is TGTGCCAGCAGCTTATTCGGGGGGGGCGTCTATGAGCAGTTCTTC. Full variable domain (missing parts from reference TRBV7-7 and TRBJ2-1): GAGVSQSPRYKVTKRGQDVTLRCDPISSHATLYWYQQALGQGPEFLTYFNYEAQPDKSGLPSDRFSAERPEGSISTLTIQRTEQRDSAMYRCASSLFGGGVYEQFFGPGTRLTVL.

This clonotype has at least ten counts. The chain employs TRBV20-1 and TRBJ2-3, with TRBD2 matching 11 bases. The CDR3 has 13 residues. Germline V CDR1 and CDR2: DFQATT, SNEGSKA (reference sequence). The ends lost 6 bases at V and 6 bases at J; junction bases unmatched: 5. The CDR3, as DNA: TGCAGTGCGCCGACTAGCGGGAAGGATACGCAGTATTTT. It translates to CSAPTSGKDTQYF.

This clonotype has just a few counts. The chain carries TRBV4-1 and TRBJ2-3, with D perhaps matching TRBD1 (6 bases). Looked up from germline, CDR1 is MGHRA and CDR2 is YSYEKL. This CDR3 has 18 residues. Trimming shortened V by 4 bases and J by 1 base, and 21 bases separated the two germline ends. The CDR3 bases are TGCGCCAGCAGCCGCATTACGACAGGAGTGTTCGGCACAGATACGCAGTATTTT. This codes for CASSRITTGVFGTDTQYF.

V gene TRBV3-1 combines with J gene TRBJ2-6; maybe TRBD1 (6 bases). The germline V and J ends were trimmed by 6 bases and 0 bases, with 21 bases remaining between them. Germline assignment: CDR1 LGHDT and CDR2 YNNKEL (reference sequence). This CDR3 spans 19 amino acids. DNA of the CDR3: TGTGCCAGCAGTTTTGGCACCTGGGACACCAACTCTGGGGCCAACGTCCTGACTTTC. Its translation: CASSFGTWDTNSGANVLTF.

Ten or more counts support this clonotype. The J gene is TRBJ2-1, the V gene TRBV5-6, with D possibly matching TRBD1 (6 bases). The CDR3 length is 16 residues. Trimming shortened V by 0 bases and J by 4 bases, and 14 bases separated the two germline ends. In germline, CDR1 is SGHDT, CDR2 YYEEEE. The CDR3, as DNA: TGTGCCAGCAGCTTGGTTCGGACAGCGCTATACAATGAGCAGTTCTTC. It codes for CASSLVRTALYNEQFF.

The chain employs TRBV5-1 and TRBJ2-7; TRBD1 matches at 8 bases. The CDR3 extends over 15 amino acids. CDR1 is SGHRS, CDR2 YFSETQ, per germline. Trimming cost V 4 bases and J 6 bases; bases outside gene matches: 12. DNA for the CDR3: TGCGCCAGCAGCGCTCTTGGACAGGGTTTTATCGAGCAGTACTTC. Amino acids: CASSALGQGFIEQYF.

This clonotype was counted between two and nine times. The V and J genes are TRBV7-9 and TRBJ2-1; D unclear. The CDR3 sequence is 16 residues long. CDR1 is SEHNR, CDR2 FQNEAQ, per germline (reference sequence). Trimming removed 5 bases from V and 0 bases from J, with 14 bases in between. CDR3 nucleotides: TGTGCCAGCAGCCCCTTCTCCCTGAGCTCCTACAATGAGCAGTTCTTC. Amino acids: CASSPFSLSSYNEQFF.

The V call is TRBV4-1, the J call TRBJ2-5; tentatively, D is TRBD2 (7 bases). Germline CDR1 and CDR2: MGHRA and YSYEKL. The V end lost 0 bases, the J end lost 2 bases, and 13 bases lay between the germline ends. The CDR3 totals 16 residues. CDR3 in amino acids: CASSQEGGAYQETQYF. The CDR3, as DNA: TGCGCCAGCAGCCAAGAGGGGGGGGCGTATCAAGAGACCCAGTACTTC.

This clonotype showed up just a few times. J is TRBJ1-1 and V is TRBV4-1; D not resolved. The CDR3 contains 16 residues. Trimming removed 6 bases at V and 4 bases at J, with 21 bases between. Per the germline V gene, CDR1 is MGHRA and CDR2 is YSYEKL. CDR3 sequence reads: CASSPPFNLGGTEAFF. As DNA, the CDR3 is TGCGCCAGCAGTCCCCCCTTTAATTTGGGTGGCACTGAAGCTTTCTTT.

In this sample, this clonotype turned up once. V gene TRBV15 combines with J gene TRBJ2-7, with 7 bases fitting TRBD1. With 2 bases clipped from V and 7 bases from J, the junction kept 14 bases outside the gene matches. Germline-derived CDR1 and CDR2 are LNHNV and YYDKDF (reference sequence). The CDR3 is made up of 16 amino acids. CDR3 in DNA: TGTGCCACCAGCAGATCCAGACAGGGTAGGTGGTATGAGCAGTACTTC. Its protein product is CATSRSRQGRWYEQYF.

The gene calls are TRBV19 and TRBJ2-1, with D hard to call. Germline CDR1 reads LNHDA; CDR2 reads SQIVND (reference sequence). This CDR3 has 13 residues. The ends were cut back, 5 bases at V and 3 bases at J, with 8 bases in the middle. The CDR3 region has the DNA TGTGCCAGTAGTGTAACCGACTACAATGAGCAGTTCTTC. Translation gives CASSVTDYNEQFF.

In this sample, this clonotype turned up a few times. The chain joins TRBV18 to TRBJ1-4; no definite D call. The V gene lost 3 bases and the J gene lost 8 bases, with 16 bases spanning the gap. The CDR3 loop spans 15 amino acids. The germline V gene encodes CDR1 KGHSH and CDR2 LQKENI. The CDR3 is CASSPGSTGEEKLFF. CDR3 nucleotide sequence: TGTGCCAGCTCACCCGGCAGCACTGGAGAGGAAAAACTGTTTTTT.

V and J are TRBV29-1 and TRBJ2-7; 7 bases line up with TRBD1. This CDR3 contains 12 residues. Germline-derived CDR1 and CDR2 are SQVTM and ANQGSEA. The V gene end was trimmed by 5 bases and the J gene end by 3 bases; junction bases not matched to a gene: 4. The CDR3 DNA is TGCAGCGTTAATGCAGGGGGCTACGAGCAGTACTTC. Amino acids: CSVNAGGYEQYF.

This chain connects TRBV5-5 to TRBJ1-5; TRBD1 might be the D (5 bases). From germline, CDR1 is SGHKS and CDR2 YYEKEE (reference sequence). Trimming stripped 0 bases from V and 4 bases from J, with 14 bases between. The CDR3 loop spans 16 amino acids. The CDR3 is CASSLVPGLSNQPQHF. The CDR3 DNA follows: TGTGCCAGCAGCTTGGTTCCGGGACTCTCAAATCAGCCCCAGCATTTT. The complete variable domain, with remaining parts taken from reference TRBV5-5 and TRBJ1-5, reads DAGVTQSPTHLIKTRGQQVTLRCSPISGHKSVSWYQQVLGQGPQFIFQYYEKEERGRGNFPDRFSARQFPNYSSELNVNALLLGDSALYLCASSLVPGLSNQPQHFGDGTRLSIL.

This clonotype occurred a few times. The chain has TRBV29-1 and TRBJ2-2, with D possibly being TRBD2 (7 bases). The CDR3 is 13 residues long. The germline gives CDR1 SQVTM, CDR2 ANQGSEA. V was shortened by 3 bases and J by 3 bases, with 8 bases between the two germline ends. The CDR3, as DNA: TGCAGCGTTGAGGGGGGGCACACCGGGGAGCTGTTTTTT. It is translated as CSVEGGHTGELFF.

This clonotype was picked up a small number of times. The chain has TRBV4-1 and TRBJ2-1, with TRBD2 matching 8 bases. The J segment lost 0 bases and the V segment lost 1 base, leaving 17 bases of the junction unmatched. The CDR3 is 21 amino acids. Germline V CDR1 and CDR2: MGHRA, YSYEKL. CDR3 coding DNA: TGCGCCAGCAGCCAAGGGCTTGGACTAGCCCGGAACAAACTCTCCTACAATGAGCAGTTCTTC. Translated: CASSQGLGLARNKLSYNEQFF.

Many counts were recorded for this clonotype. This chain links TRBV7-8 with TRBJ2-4; D not certain. The CDR3 is made up of 13 amino acids. Per the germline V gene, CDR1 is SGHVS and CDR2 is FQNEAQ. Trimming pared 3 bases from V and 8 bases from J, leaving 11 bases between. The CDR3 sequence is CASSFDGSDIQYF. The CDR3 nucleotides are TGTGCCAGCAGCTTTGACGGGTCCGACATTCAGTACTTC.

This clonotype was observed a single time. The chain employs TRBV20-1 and TRBJ2-2, with D maybe TRBD2 (6 bases). The CDR3 extends over 14 amino acids. Trimming removed 3 bases from V and 4 bases from J, with 12 bases in between. The V gene's germline CDR1 is DFQATT and CDR2 SNEGSKA (reference sequence). The chain's CDR3 is CSASREAVTGELFF. CDR3 coding DNA: TGCAGTGCTAGTAGGGAGGCGGTCACCGGGGAGCTGTTTTTT.

This clonotype was counted many times. This chain connects TRBV12-5 to TRBJ2-1; D is perhaps TRBD1 or TRBD2 (6 bases each). CDR1 is LGHNT and CDR2 is FRNRAP in the germline V gene. The CDR3 has 17 residues. V gave up 6 bases and J gave up 6 bases, with 24 bases separating them. CDR3: CASGLYLGGSRANEQFF. CDR3 DNA: TGTGCTAGTGGCCTATACCTAGGGGGGTCACGGGCCAATGAGCAGTTCTTC.